These T cell receptor beta chains were read from a single sample in a study of blood T cell repertoires in COVID-19. Profiled with immunoSEQ multiplex PCR; TCRdb holds only in-frame clones, not every one. The table has 250,000 to 350,000 clones, about nine tenths seen once. The sequenced material came from peripheral blood. These receptors all come from a woman aged 25 to 39 with COVID-19, enrolled during active disease. Both conserved end residues are part of each CDR3. A D gene is named only where the DNA matches it firmly. Rows may omit the clone size; those that give it use once, few, many or a size class.

v_call	clone_size	d_call	j_call	cdr3_aa	cdr3_nt
TRBV3-1/TRBV3-2	-	-	TRBJ1-3	CASSPGTAGNTIYF	TGTGCCAGCAGCCCAGGGACTGCTGGAAACACCATATATTTT
TRBV19	-	-	TRBJ2-7	CASSIGLTRVYEQYF	TGTGCCAGTAGTATAGGCCTGACGAGGGTCTACGAGCAGTACTTC
TRBV6-2/TRBV6-3	-	-	TRBJ1-1	CASSYSGRTEAFF	TGTGCCAGCAGTTACAGCGGGCGGACTGAAGCTTTCTTT
TRBV25-1	-	-	TRBJ1-2	CASSEYGGYTF	TGTGCCAGCAGTGAATACGGTGGCTACACCTTC
TRBV27	-	-	TRBJ2-7	CASSLMPLLYEQYF	TGTGCCAGCAGTTTAATGCCCTTACTTTACGAGCAGTACTTC
TRBV7-6	-	TRBD1	TRBJ1-5	CASSLMGQGLYSNQPQHF	TGTGCCAGCAGCTTAATGGGACAGGGGTTGTATAGCAATCAGCCCCAGCATTTT
TRBV10-1	once	TRBD1	TRBJ2-2	CASSKLPGGRSGELFF	TGCGCCAGCAGCAAACTCCCAGGGGGTCGAAGCGGGGAGCTGTTTTTT
TRBV30	once	-	TRBJ1-3	CAWSGKGGTNTIYF	TGTGCCTGGAGTGGTAAAGGGGGTACAAACACCATATATTTT
TRBV29-1	-	-	TRBJ1-1	CSAQTGVNTEAFF	TGCAGCGCCCAAACCGGGGTGAACACTGAAGCTTTCTTT
TRBV30	once	-	TRBJ1-6	CAWSSRAGNSPLHF	TGTGCCTGGAGTTCCAGGGCGGGGAATTCACCCCTCCACTTT
TRBV5-6	-	TRBD2	TRBJ2-1	CASSLNSGRHEQFF	TGTGCCAGCAGCTTGAATAGCGGGAGGCATGAGCAGTTCTTC
TRBV20-1	-	-	TRBJ1-1	CMGRLNTEAFF	TGCATGGGCCGGTTGAACACTGAAGCTTTCTTT
TRBV7-3	-	TRBD2	TRBJ2-3	CASSLRTSGRVGTDTQYF	TGTGCCAGCAGCCTAAGGACTAGCGGGAGGGTAGGAACAGATACGCAGTATTTT
TRBV3-1/TRBV3-2	-	TRBD1	TRBJ1-2	CASSLGQGRGHTF	TGTGCCAGCAGCCTGGGACAGGGGCGGGGGCACACCTTC
TRBV24-1	-	TRBD2	TRBJ2-1	CATSDPSGRANEQFF	TGTGCCACCAGTGATCCTAGCGGGAGGGCCAATGAGCAGTTCTTC
TRBV19	-	TRBD1	TRBJ2-3	CASSTRQGNPPDTQYF	TGTGCCAGTAGTACTCGACAGGGAAACCCACCAGATACGCAGTATTTT
TRBV30	-	-	TRBJ2-2	CAWDGTGELFF	TGTGCCTGGGACGGCACCGGGGAGCTGTTTTTT
TRBV28	-	-	TRBJ1-6	CASSRGRSSYNSPLHF	TGTGCCAGCAGCCGAGGAAGGAGCTCCTATAATTCACCCCTCCACTTT
TRBV7-9	-	TRBD2	TRBJ2-1	CASGLAEVSSYNEQFF	TGTGCCAGTGGACTAGCGGAGGTTAGCTCCTACAATGAGCAGTTCTTC
TRBV10-2	-	TRBD1	TRBJ2-2	CASSPGQVTGELFF	TGCGCCAGCAGTCCGGGACAGGTCACCGGGGAGCTGTTTTTT
TRBV10-3	-	-	TRBJ2-2	CAITDVSGNTGELFF	TGTGCCATCACGGATGTTAGCGGGAACACCGGGGAGCTGTTTTTT
TRBV25-1	-	-	TRBJ2-7	CASSEYFPTQAYEQYF	TGTGCCAGCAGTGAATATTTTCCGACTCAAGCCTACGAGCAGTACTTC
TRBV29-1	-	-	TRBJ1-2	CSVDSFNYGYTF	TGCAGCGTTGACAGTTTTAACTATGGCTACACCTTC
TRBV19	-	-	TRBJ2-7	CASSKQLTYRSYEQYF	TGTGCCAGTAGTAAGCAATTGACATACCGCTCCTACGAGCAGTACTTC
TRBV6-2/TRBV6-3	few	-	TRBJ2-7	CASSYSLRYEQYF	TGTGCCAGCAGTTACTCGTTGAGGTACGAGCAGTACTTC
TRBV30	-	-	TRBJ2-3	CAWRLGGSSTDTQYF	TGTGCCTGGAGGCTCGGCGGTTCTAGCACAGATACGCAGTATTTT
TRBV27	-	-	TRBJ1-1	CASSVGGNTEAFF	TGTGCCAGCAGCGTGGGGGGGAACACTGAAGCTTTCTTT
TRBV18	-	TRBD1	TRBJ1-5	CASSRQGFSNQPQHF	TGTGCCAGCTCACGACAGGGGTTTAGCAATCAGCCCCAGCATTTT
TRBV7-2	-	-	TRBJ1-1	CASSFSPSNTEAFF	TGTGCCAGCAGCTTTAGCCCCAGCAACACTGAAGCTTTCTTT
TRBV5-4	-	-	TRBJ1-1	CASRVGASPEAFF	TGTGCCAGCAGGGTTGGGGCCAGTCCTGAAGCTTTCTTT
TRBV18	-	TRBD2	TRBJ2-1	CASSAGTSVNEQFF	TGTGCCAGCTCGGCCGGGACTAGCGTCAATGAGCAGTTCTTC
TRBV7-9	-	TRBD2	TRBJ2-1	CASSSGLAGAFGNEQFF	TGTGCCAGCAGCTCGGGACTAGCGGGAGCATTCGGCAATGAGCAGTTCTTC
TRBV30	-	-	TRBJ1-6	CAWNLAKGGHNSPLHF	TGTGCCTGGAACCTAGCCAAGGGGGGGCATAATTCACCCCTCCACTTT
TRBV5-1	-	TRBD1	TRBJ2-7	CASSVRTGVYEQYF	TGCGCCAGCAGCGTAAGGACAGGGGTCTACGAGCAGTACTTC